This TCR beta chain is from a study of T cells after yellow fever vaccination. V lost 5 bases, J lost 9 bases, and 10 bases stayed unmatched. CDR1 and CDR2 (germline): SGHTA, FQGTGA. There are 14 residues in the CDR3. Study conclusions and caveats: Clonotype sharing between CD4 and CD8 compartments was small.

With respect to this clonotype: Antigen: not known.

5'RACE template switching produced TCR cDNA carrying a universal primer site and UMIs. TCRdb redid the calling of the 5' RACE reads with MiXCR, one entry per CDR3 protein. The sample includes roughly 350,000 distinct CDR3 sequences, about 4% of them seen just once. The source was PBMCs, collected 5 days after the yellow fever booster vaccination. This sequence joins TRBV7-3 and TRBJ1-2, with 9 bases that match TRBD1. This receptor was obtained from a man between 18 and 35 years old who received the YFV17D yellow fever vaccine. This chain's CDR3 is CASSPGTGLYRYTF. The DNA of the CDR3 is TGTGCCAGCAGCCCCGGGACAGGGCTATATCGCTACACCTTC.